The 30 T cell receptor beta chains presented below share a single source sample, sequenced in a study of T cell repertoires in aging, cancer and after chemotherapy. The template was genomic DNA from peripheral blood, not RNA. TRB rearrangements spanning V, D and J were amplified using mixed TRB-A/B primers. TCRdb re-called the multiplex PCR reads with MiXCR, one entry per CDR3 protein. The sample consists of about 4,100 distinct CDR3 sequences, 20% to 30% of them appearing once. The sequenced sample consisted of blood. The receptors shown here come from a human donor with a solid tumor.

This clonotype is judged medium-sized. This chain joins TRBV6-1 and TRBJ2-7; D might be TRBD2 (6 bases). V lost 6 bases to trimming and J lost 2 bases, with 20 bases between them. From germline, CDR1 is MNHNS and CDR2 SASEGT. This CDR3 is built from 16 residues. CDR3 DNA sequence: TGTGCCAGCAGCGCCGTGGGAGGAGTCGTCCCCTACGAGCAGTACTTC. Protein: CASSAVGGVVPYEQYF.

The genes are TRBV6-1 and TRBJ1-6; D may be TRBD1 (5 bases). The CDR3 runs 19 residues. V was trimmed by 6 bases and J by 9 bases, leaving 30 bases between them. Germline V gene lookup returns CDR1 MNHNS and CDR2 SASEGT. The CDR3 reads CASSWGNTGAGNRCSPLHF. CDR3 sequence (DNA): TGTGCCAGCAGCTGGGGGAACACCGGGGCAGGCAATAGGTGTTCACCCCTCCACTTT.

This clonotype was detected a few times. The rearrangement joins TRBV5-1 to TRBJ2-1; 7 positions match TRBD2. V shed 3 bases, J shed 3 bases, and the junction held 3 bases outside the gene matches. The V gene's germline CDR1 is SGHRS and CDR2 YFSETQ. The CDR3 extends over 14 amino acids. CDR3 DNA sequence: TGCGCCAGCAGCTCGGGAGGAAGCTACAATGAGCAGTTCTTC. This translates into CASSSGGSYNEQFF.

The chain carries TRBV7-9 and TRBJ2-7; possibly TRBD1 for D (5 bases). V lost 5 bases, J lost 1 base, and 9 bases lay in between. The germline V gene has CDR1 SEHNR and CDR2 FQNEAQ (reference sequence). The CDR3 loop spans 13 amino acids. In DNA, the CDR3 is TGTGCCAGCAGCACCTCAGGGTCCTACGAGCAGTACTTC. This sequence encodes CASSTSGSYEQYF.

This chain joins TRBV11-2 and TRBJ1-2, with a weak D call TRBD1 (6 bases). Trimming left V 5 bases short and J 3 bases short, with 10 bases between. The CDR3 is 13 amino acids. Germline-derived CDR1 and CDR2 are SGHAT and FQNNGV. CDR3 nucleotides: TGTGCCAGCAGCCGGGGGGGCGACTATGGCTACACCTTC. It codes for CASSRGGDYGYTF.

This clonotype is deemed medium-sized. This sequence joins TRBV30 and TRBJ2-2; 10 bases map to TRBD1. The CDR3 contains 14 residues. Germline values: CDR1 GTSNPN, CDR2 SVGIG (reference sequence). Trimming cost V 0 bases and J 7 bases; bases outside gene matches: 2. CDR3 sequence reads: CAWSVGTGDGELFF. For the CDR3, the DNA is TGTGCCTGGAGTGTTGGGACAGGGGACGGGGAGCTGTTTTTT. The full variable domain, completed using reference TRBV30 and TRBJ2-2, is SQTIHQWPATLVQPVGSPLSLECTVEGTSNPNLYWYRQAAGRGLQLLFYSVGIGQISSEVPQNLSASRPQDRQFILSSKKLLLSDSGFYLCAWSVGTGDGELFFGEGSRLTVL.

The V call is TRBV5-5, the J call TRBJ1-3, with D possibly TRBD1 on 5 matching bases. The V end was cut by 5 bases, the J end by 2 bases, with 11 bases between. This CDR3 has 14 residues. CDR1 and CDR2 (germline): SGHKS, YYEKEE (reference sequence). Here the CDR3 reads CASRVEGAGNTIYF. CDR3 nucleotides: TGTGCCAGCAGGGTCGAAGGGGCTGGAAACACCATATATTTT. Full variable domain (rest looked up from reference TRBV5-5 and TRBJ1-3): DAGVTQSPTHLIKTRGQQVTLRCSPISGHKSVSWYQQVLGQGPQFIFQYYEKEERGRGNFPDRFSARQFPNYSSELNVNALLLGDSALYLCASRVEGAGNTIYFGEGSWLTVV.

By sample share, this clonotype is medium-sized (0.01 to 0.1%). The J gene is TRBJ2-5, the V gene TRBV19; the D gene could be TRBD1 or TRBD2 (6 bases each). Per the germline V gene, CDR1 is LNHDA and CDR2 is SQIVND (reference sequence). V gave up 5 bases and J gave up 5 bases, with 27 bases separating them. CDR3 size: 18 residues. In nucleotides, the CDR3 is TGTGCCAGTAGTCCCTCTCTGCCGGGGGCCAGGTCGGCGGAGACCCAGTACTTC. This gives the protein CASSPSLPGARSAETQYF.

The gene calls are TRBV7-2 and TRBJ2-1; 9 bases are shared with TRBD2. Looked up from germline, CDR1 is SGHTA and CDR2 is FQGNSA. This CDR3 contains 16 residues. J gave up 7 bases and V 5 bases, and 12 bases lay outside the gene matches. CDR3 sequence reads: CASSATSGTSLNEQFF. DNA for the CDR3: TGTGCCAGCAGCGCCACCTCCGGGACTAGCTTGAATGAGCAGTTCTTC.

This chain joins TRBV19 and TRBJ2-3, with 7 bases identical to TRBD1. The CDR3 consists of 15 residues. Germline V gives CDR1 LNHDA, CDR2 SQIVND (reference sequence). Trimming removed 3 bases from V and 3 bases from J; junction bases left unmatched: 6. This chain's CDR3 is CASSIGTVATDTQYF. The CDR3 DNA reads as TGTGCCAGTAGTATCGGGACAGTCGCTACAGATACGCAGTATTTT.

By sample fraction, this clonotype is medium-sized. No DNA is shown, since the ends of the CDR3 on it are uncertain; the CDR3 is the one TCRdb lists. CDR3 amino acids: CISVSEAPHRVPLDGGLAYEQYF. V usage is TRBV7-5 and J usage is TRBJ2-7; the D call in the table, TRBD2, was not verified against the DNA. TRBV7-5 is annotated as a pseudogene. From its first to its last residue, the CDR3 has 23 amino acids.

This clonotype is judged medium-sized. The CDR3 sequence is CASRTADRGREKLFF. The CDR3 nucleotides are TGTGCCAGCAGAACTGCCGACAGGGGAAGGGAAAAACTGTTTTTT. This chain connects TRBV6-5 to TRBJ1-4, with TRBD1 matching 8 bases. Trimming cost V 6 bases and J 8 bases; bases outside gene matches: 11. The CDR3 runs 15 residues. Germline CDR1 reads MNHEY; CDR2 reads SVGAGI.

Only a few counts were recorded for this clonotype. This chain connects TRBV7-2 to TRBJ1-3, with D possibly matching TRBD1 (5 bases). The length of the CDR3 is 16 residues. Trimming removed 4 bases from V and 4 bases from J, with 17 bases in between. Per the germline V gene, CDR1 is SGHTA and CDR2 is FQGNSA. The CDR3 nucleotides read TGTGCCAGCAGCTCACTATCAGGAACAGGAGGAAACACCATATATTTT. Its protein product is CASSSLSGTGGNTIYF.

A word on this clonotype: A much larger clone differs from this one at a single base, so this may be a read error. V gene TRBV7-9 combines with J gene TRBJ2-2; maybe TRBD2 (5 bases). Trimming took 5 bases from V and 5 from J, leaving 9 bases between them. CDR1 is SEHNR and CDR2 is FQNEAQ in the germline V gene (reference sequence). There are 13 residues in the CDR3. The CDR3 protein is CASSPAETGELFF. As DNA, the CDR3 is TGTGCCAGCAGCCCAGCGGAAACCGGGGAGCTGTTTTTT.

A remark on this clonotype: The conserved phenylalanine or tryptophan normally closing the CDR3 is absent here, so this likely arose from a read error. This chain links TRBV7-9 with TRBJ2-1; no firm D call. The V end was cut by 5 bases, the J end by 7 bases, with 15 bases between. Germline values: CDR1 SEHNR, CDR2 FQNEAQ (reference sequence). CDR3 size: 14 residues. CDR3 sequence reads: CASSNYDIRNEQFV. CDR3 in DNA: TGTGCCAGCAGCAATTACGACATTCGTAATGAGCAGTTCGTC.

The chain uses TRBV10-3 and TRBJ1-1; no firm D call. Trimming took off 3 bases at V and 2 bases at J, with 10 bases between the two ends. Germline values: CDR1 ENHRY, CDR2 SYGVKD. The CDR3 consists of 14 residues. In DNA form, the CDR3 reads TGTGCCATCAGTGACCCCTCCAGAAACACTGAAGCTTTCTTT. This gives the protein CAISDPSRNTEAFF.

This clonotype is labeled as medium-sized (0.01 to 0.1%). This chain links TRBV5-6 with TRBJ2-3, with D unresolved. Trimming shortened V by 1 base and J by 6 bases, and 9 bases separated the two germline ends. The germline CDR1 and CDR2 sequences are SGHDT and YYEEEE. The CDR3 covers 13 residues. The CDR3 loop is CASSLKGLDTQYF. The CDR3 DNA reads as TGTGCCAGCAGCTTGAAAGGTTTGGATACGCAGTATTTT.

The rearrangement uses TRBV7-6 and TRBJ2-3, with D maybe TRBD2 (6 bases). V lost 2 bases, J lost 4 bases, and 16 bases lay in between. Germline V CDR1 and CDR2: SGHVS, FNYEAQ. This CDR3 comprises 16 residues. The CDR3: CASSLLIGSDADTQYF. The CDR3, as DNA: TGTGCCAGCAGCTTATTAATCGGGAGTGACGCAGATACGCAGTATTTT. The complete variable domain, with remaining parts taken from reference TRBV7-6 and TRBJ2-3, reads GAGVSQSPRYKVTKRGQDVALRCDPISGHVSLYWYRQALGQGPEFLTYFNYEAQQDKSGLPNDRFSAERPEGSISTLTIQRTEQRDSAMYRCASSLLIGSDADTQYFGPGTRLTVL.

This clonotype is categorized as large. The chain combines TRBV19 with TRBJ1-4; 8 nucleotides align to TRBD1. Germline V gives CDR1 LNHDA, CDR2 SQIVND (reference sequence). The CDR3 totals 14 residues. Losses at the gene ends were 3 bases for V and 7 bases for J; bases not matched to a gene: 4. The CDR3 loop reads CASSMGTGGEKLFF. The CDR3 DNA sequence: TGTGCCAGTAGTATGGGGACAGGAGGTGAAAAACTGTTTTTT.

In regard to this clonotype: This sequence may be a read error, since a much larger clone differs from it by one base. This sequence joins TRBV15 and TRBJ2-5, with D possibly being TRBD1 (5 bases). The CDR3 is 15 amino acids. The germline V gene has CDR1 LNHNV and CDR2 YYDKDF (reference sequence). The CDR3 here is CATSRVWGLQETQNF. The CDR3 coding sequence is TGTGCCACCAGCAGAGTTTGGGGCCTCCAAGAGACCCAGAACTTC.

This clonotype has a handful of counts. J is TRBJ2-1 and V is TRBV7-2; 12 bases are a match to TRBD2. The CDR3 sequence is 20 residues long. With 4 bases clipped from V and 2 bases from J, the junction kept 15 bases outside the gene matches. CDR1 is SGHTA and CDR2 is FQGNSA in the germline V gene. CDR3 DNA sequence: TGTGCCAGCAGCTCCCAAGGGCCTCTAGCGGGAGGGATCCCCTACAATGAGCAGTTCTTC. It codes for CASSSQGPLAGGIPYNEQFF.

V gene TRBV2 combines with J gene TRBJ2-1; 11 nucleotides agree with TRBD2. The V and J ends lost 8 bases and 9 bases, in that order; junction bases with no gene match: 9. The germline CDR1 and CDR2 sequences are SNHLY and FYNNEI. The CDR3 has 14 residues. The CDR3 region has the DNA TGTGCCAGCTTCATAGCGGGAGGGTTGGTTGAGCAGTTCTTC. Translating gives CASFIAGGLVEQFF.

In this sample, this clonotype is medium-sized. The V gene is TRBV27, the J gene TRBJ2-7; 8 nucleotides line up with TRBD2. CDR1 MNHEY and CDR2 SMNVEV come from the germline V gene (reference sequence). This CDR3 spans 16 amino acids. Trimming took 0 bases from V and 3 from J; bases not matched to a gene: 7. This CDR3 reads CASSLSGSGGGYEQYF. In nucleotides, the CDR3 is TGTGCCAGCAGTTTATCAGGCAGCGGGGGCGGCTACGAGCAGTACTTC.

This clonotype is deemed medium-sized. This chain uses TRBV5-6 with TRBJ2-7, with TRBD1 as a possible D gene (6 bases). This CDR3 region has 15 residues. Germline-derived CDR1 and CDR2 are SGHDT and YYEEEE. Trimming took 4 bases from V and 2 from J, leaving 16 bases between them. CDR3 bases: TGTGCCAGCAGCCGGATACAAAGGACAGCCTACGAGCAGTACTTC. It codes for CASSRIQRTAYEQYF.

This clonotype is labeled large. The chain carries TRBV29-1 and TRBJ2-5; D is possibly TRBD1 (8 bases). The CDR3 totals 13 residues. Germline CDR1 and CDR2: SQVTM and ANQGSEA. Between the trimmed V and J ends, which lost 6 bases and 3 bases, there was a span of 14 bases. In DNA form, the CDR3 reads TGCAGCGTAGTACAGGGGGGGAAAGAGACCCAGTACTTC. This gives the protein CSVVQGGKETQYF.

By share, this clonotype ranks as medium-sized (0.01 to 0.1%). The chain recombines TRBV19 with TRBJ1-5, with 8 bases aligning to TRBD1. The CDR3 contains 14 residues. Per germline, CDR1 LNHDA and CDR2 SQIVND (reference sequence). V lost 8 bases, J lost 3 bases, and 6 bases stayed unmatched. The CDR3 region has the DNA TGTGCCAGTTGTGGACAGGGTATCAATCAGCCCCAGCATTTT. Translation: CASCGQGINQPQHF. Using reference TRBV19 and TRBJ1-5 for the parts outside the CDR3, the full variable domain is DGGITQSPKYLFRKEGQNVTLSCEQNLNHDAMYWYRQDPGQGLRLIYYSQIVNDFQKGDIAEGYSVSREKKESFPLTVTSAQKNPTAFYLCASCGQGINQPQHFGDGTRLSIL.

V gene TRBV5-1 combines with J gene TRBJ2-3, with D unclear. CDR1 SGHRS and CDR2 YFSETQ come from the germline V gene. CDR3 length: 11 amino acids. Trimming cost V 5 bases and J 4 bases, with 5 bases left between them. The CDR3 sequence: CASSSADTQYF. The CDR3, as DNA: TGCGCCAGCAGTTCCGCAGATACGCAGTATTTT.

This clonotype showed up just a few times. The gene calls are TRBV20-1 and TRBJ2-7; D gene ambiguous. Deletions cut 3 bases from V and 5 bases from J, with 11 bases between. The CDR3 spans 12 residues. Germline values: CDR1 DFQATT, CDR2 SNEGSKA (reference sequence). CDR3 nucleotides: TGCAGTGCTAGGGGCTTGCCGGACGAGCAGTACTTC. It yields the protein CSARGLPDEQYF.

The rearrangement links TRBV7-9 to TRBJ1-2, with a tentative D call TRBD1 (5 bases). V lost 1 base and J 0 bases, leaving 6 bases between the germline ends. This CDR3 is 14 amino acids long. Per germline, CDR1 SEHNR and CDR2 FQNEAQ (reference sequence). The CDR3 DNA sequence: TGTGCCAGCAGCTTAGTGGGGGCTAACTATGGCTACACCTTC. It specifies CASSLVGANYGYTF.

This clonotype showed up just a few times. V gene TRBV5-1 combines with J gene TRBJ1-3; D is unresolved. CDR3 length: 14 amino acids. Germline V gene sequence: CDR1 SGHRS, CDR2 YFSETQ. Trimming shortened V by 4 bases and J by 0 bases, and 8 bases separated the two germline ends. The CDR3 sequence: CASSIDFSGNTIYF. CDR3 bases: TGCGCCAGCAGCATAGATTTCTCTGGAAACACCATATATTTT.